These 5 T cell receptor delta chains were sequenced from one sample in a study of γδ T cells in repeated Plasmodium falciparum infection (dated by TCRdb to about 2021). The library was obtained by multiplex PCR. The sample was run on an Illumina MiSeq. TCRdb called clones from the public reads with CATT, and repeated DNA sequences were later combined into one row. The sample table shows around 57,000 delta-chain clones, and 1.5% to 2% are seen once. The ten largest clones represent 15% of the sample. For bulk TCR repertoire analysis, Vgamma9/Vdelta2+ and Vdelta2-negative gammadelta T cell populations were flow-sorted out of peripheral blood mononuclear cells. Sequencing used gamma-delta T cells from blood. All receptors come from a pool of human donors (malaria-infected and uninfected, not separated).

This clone came up a few times. A far larger clone differs by one base, so this is likely a read error. Other DNA sequences in the sample encode the same CDR3. V gene assignment gives TRDV1, but the J gene was left uncalled; the D call TRDD3 from the table was never checked on the DNA. Germline values: CDR1 TSWWSYY, CDR2 QGS. The CDR3 sequence is 20 residues long. The CDR3 is CALGGKRVPPGVMYTDKLIF. The DNA of the CDR3 is TGTGCTCTTGGGGGCAAACGAGTCCCCCCCGGGGTGATGTACACCGATAAGCTCATCTTT.

This clone was seen more than once but under ten times. A single base is all that separates this from a far larger clone, so a read error is likely. The identical CDR3 is also encoded by other nucleotide sequences in the sample. The gene calls are TRDV1 and TRDJ1; maybe TRDD3 (6 bases). Matching the DNA to germline supplied the J gene, which TCRdb does not give. The CDR3 sequence is 23 residues long. Germline V gene sequence: CDR1 TSWWSYY, CDR2 QGS. CDR3 amino acids: CALGELGSMVGHHSPWGWDKLIF. The CDR3 bases are TGTGCTCTTGGAGAACTAGGCTCTATGGTTGGACACCACTCTCCCTGGGGATGGGATAAACTCATCTTT.

Worth noting for this clone: One end of the junction varies from germline; a read error may be responsible. V usage is TRDV1 and J usage is TRDJ1; a weak D match, TRDD2 (9 bases). The J gene, left out of TCRdb, was set here by checking the DNA against germline. The CDR3 runs 21 residues. Germline V gene data show CDR1 as TSWWSYY and CDR2 as QGS. The CDR3 DNA is TGCTCTGGGGAACCTTCCTACGGTCTACTGGGGGGTATTTGCTACACCGATAAACTCATCTTT. It is translated as CSGEPSYGLLGGICYTDKLIF.

This clone was recorded once. The same CDR3 can be traced to other DNA sequences in this sample. The rearrangement joins TRDV1 to TRDJ1; TRDD3 aligns across 12 bases. No J segment appears in TCRdb, so it was assigned here by matching the sequence to germline. Trimming took 0 bases from V and 3 from J; bases not matched to a gene: 8. Germline assignment: CDR1 TSWWSYY and CDR2 QGS. The CDR3 length is 18 residues. Here the CDR3 DNA reads TGTGCTCTTGGGGAACTCCCCTACTGGGGGATACATGCCGATAAACTCATCTTT. Translating gives CALGELPYWGIHADKLIF.

This clone was recorded a few times. With a far larger clone one base away, a read error is the likely cause. The sample contains more than one DNA sequence encoding this CDR3. The chain is built from TRDV2 and TRDJ2; TRDD3 agrees at 8 bases. Matching the DNA to germline supplied the J gene, which TCRdb does not give. Germline V lookup: CDR1 GEAIGNYY, CDR2 EKD. This CDR3 is 21 amino acids long. This CDR3 is CACDTGTVAYWGGPLTAQLFF. CDR3 DNA: TGTGCCTGTGACACCGGTACGGTAGCGTACTGGGGGGGCCCTTTGACGGCACAACTCTTCTTT.